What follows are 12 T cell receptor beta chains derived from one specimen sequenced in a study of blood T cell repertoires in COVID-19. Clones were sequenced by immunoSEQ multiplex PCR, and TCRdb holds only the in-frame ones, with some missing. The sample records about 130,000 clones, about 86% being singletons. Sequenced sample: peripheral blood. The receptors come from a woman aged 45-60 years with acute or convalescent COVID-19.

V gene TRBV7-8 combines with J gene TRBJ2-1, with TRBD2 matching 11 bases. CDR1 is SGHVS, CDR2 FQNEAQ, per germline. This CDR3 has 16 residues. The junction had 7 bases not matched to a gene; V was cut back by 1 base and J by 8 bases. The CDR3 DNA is TGTGCCAGCAGCTTAGTTAGCGGGGGGGCTCGGGATGAGCAGTTCTTC. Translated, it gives CASSLVSGGARDEQFF.

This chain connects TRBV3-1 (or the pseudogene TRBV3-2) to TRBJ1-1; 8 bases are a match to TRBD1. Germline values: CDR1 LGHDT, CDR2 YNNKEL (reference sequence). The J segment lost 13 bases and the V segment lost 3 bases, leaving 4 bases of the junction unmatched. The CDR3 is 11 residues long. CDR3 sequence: CASSHRGLGFF. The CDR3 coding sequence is TGTGCCAGCAGCCACAGGGGGCTAGGTTTCTTT.

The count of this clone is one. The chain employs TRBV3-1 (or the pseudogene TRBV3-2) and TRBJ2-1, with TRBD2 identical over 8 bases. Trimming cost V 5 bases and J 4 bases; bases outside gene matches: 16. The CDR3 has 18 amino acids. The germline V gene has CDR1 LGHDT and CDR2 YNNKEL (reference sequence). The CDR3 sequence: CASSEKGSGDSLYNEQFF. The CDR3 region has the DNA TGTGCCAGCAGCGAAAAGGGTAGCGGGGACTCGTTGTACAATGAGCAGTTCTTC.

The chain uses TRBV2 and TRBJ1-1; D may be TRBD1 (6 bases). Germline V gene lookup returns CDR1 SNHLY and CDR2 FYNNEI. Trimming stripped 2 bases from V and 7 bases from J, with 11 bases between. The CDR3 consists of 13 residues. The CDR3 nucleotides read TGTGCCAGCAGTGAACAGGGGCTCGGTGAAGCTTTCTTT. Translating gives CASSEQGLGEAFF.

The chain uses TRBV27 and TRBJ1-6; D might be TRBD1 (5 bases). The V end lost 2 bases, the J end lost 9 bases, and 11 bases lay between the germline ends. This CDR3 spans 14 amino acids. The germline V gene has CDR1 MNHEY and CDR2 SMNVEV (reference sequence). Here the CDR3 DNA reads TGTGCCAGCAGTTTACGGGGGTCGGGTTCACCCCTCCACTTT. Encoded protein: CASSLRGSGSPLHF.

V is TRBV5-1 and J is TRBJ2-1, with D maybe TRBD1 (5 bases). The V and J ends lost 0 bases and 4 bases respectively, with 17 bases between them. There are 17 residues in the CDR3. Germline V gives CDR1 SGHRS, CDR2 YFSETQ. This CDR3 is CASSLAKGFRGYNEQFF. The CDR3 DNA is TGCGCCAGCAGCTTGGCCAAGGGGTTTAGGGGTTACAATGAGCAGTTCTTC.

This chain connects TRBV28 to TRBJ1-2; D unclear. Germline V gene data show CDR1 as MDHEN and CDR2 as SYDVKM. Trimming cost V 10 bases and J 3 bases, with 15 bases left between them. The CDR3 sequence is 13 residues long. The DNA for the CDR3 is TGTGCCACCCGGGGTGGCACTTACTATGGCTACACCTTC. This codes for CATRGGTYYGYTF.

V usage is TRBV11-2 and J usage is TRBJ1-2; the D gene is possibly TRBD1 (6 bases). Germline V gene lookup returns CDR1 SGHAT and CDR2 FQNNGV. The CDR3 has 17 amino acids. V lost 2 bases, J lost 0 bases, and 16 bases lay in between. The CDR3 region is CASSLTAGAISNYGYTF. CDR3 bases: TGTGCCAGCAGCTTAACAGCAGGGGCTATATCTAACTATGGCTACACCTTC.

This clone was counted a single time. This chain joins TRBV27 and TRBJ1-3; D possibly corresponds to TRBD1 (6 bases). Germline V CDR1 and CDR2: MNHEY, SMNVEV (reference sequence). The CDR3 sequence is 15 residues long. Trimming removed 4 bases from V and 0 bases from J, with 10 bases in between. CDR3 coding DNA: TGTGCCAGCAGTTCGGACAGCAACTCTGGAAACACCATATATTTT. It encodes CASSSDSNSGNTIYF.

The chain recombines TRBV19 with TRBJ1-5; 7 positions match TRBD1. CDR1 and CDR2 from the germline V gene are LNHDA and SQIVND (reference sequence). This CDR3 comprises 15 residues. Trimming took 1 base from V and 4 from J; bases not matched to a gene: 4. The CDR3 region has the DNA TGTGCCAGTAGTATAGGAGAGGGGGCAAATCAGCCCCAGCATTTT. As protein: CASSIGEGANQPQHF.

The CDR3 loop reads CAISAKTGTSSYNEQFF. The CDR3 DNA reads TGTGCCATCAGTGCAAAAACAGGGACTAGCTCCTACAATGAGCAGTTCTTC. V gene TRBV10-3 combines with J gene TRBJ2-1, with 8 nucleotides matching TRBD2. Germline CDR1 is ENHRY and CDR2 is SYGVKD. V was clipped by 4 bases and J by 0 bases; unmatched bases: 8. This CDR3 has 17 amino acids.

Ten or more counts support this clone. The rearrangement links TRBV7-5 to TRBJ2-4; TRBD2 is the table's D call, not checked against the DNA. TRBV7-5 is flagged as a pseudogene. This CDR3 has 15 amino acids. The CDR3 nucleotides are TGTGCCAGTTCCCTAGGTAGGGAGGCCAAAAACATTCAGTACTTC. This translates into CASSLGREAKNIQYF.